Each of the 8 T cell receptor beta chains below was sequenced from the same sample in a study of blood T cells in healthy people across ages. The second PCR ran roughly 6 to 11 cycles with a sample-barcoded 5' primer and J-beta primers. TCRdb analysed the 5' RACE reads with MiXCR anew, one entry per CDR3 protein. The profile shows 600,000 or so distinct CDR3 sequences, around 31% of them singletons. Sequenced sample: blood. The receptors stem from a woman over 75 in good health.

This clonotype came up many times. V and J are TRBV12-3 or TRBV12-4 and TRBJ1-5; a weak D match, TRBD1 (6 bases). Trimming removed 1 base from V and 0 bases from J, with 7 bases in between. The CDR3 is made up of 15 amino acids. Here the CDR3 DNA reads TGTGCCAGCAGTTTAGGGGGACATAGCAATCAGCCCCAGCATTTT. Amino acids: CASSLGGHSNQPQHF.

The sample holds a few counts of this clonotype. The genes are TRBV9 and TRBJ1-4; D may be TRBD1 (5 bases). Germline CDR1 reads SGDLS; CDR2 reads YYNGEE. This CDR3 has 13 amino acids. V lost 1 base, J lost 8 bases, and 9 bases lay in between. CDR3 sequence: CASSVSGTEKLFF. DNA for the CDR3: TGTGCCAGCAGCGTATCCGGGACGGAAAAACTGTTTTTT.

This clonotype was counted between two and nine times. Germline and junction disagree at one end, which may indicate a read error. The chain links TRBV7-3 to TRBJ2-6; D possibly corresponds to TRBD1 (5 bases). This CDR3 is built from 17 residues. Germline loops: CDR1 SGHTA, CDR2 FQGTGA. CDR3 in amino acids: CASSLIGGGPGANVRTF. CDR3 DNA: TGTGCCAGCAGCTTAATAGGCGGTGGCCCTGGGGCCAACGTCCGGACTTTC.

This sequence joins TRBV11-2 and TRBJ2-1, with 8 bases lining up with TRBD2. The CDR3 runs to 16 residues. Unmatched junction bases numbered 12, after V lost 6 bases and J lost 5 bases. Per germline, CDR1 SGHAT and CDR2 FQNNGV. DNA of the CDR3: TGTGCCAGCAGGCCCGGGATGAGCGGGGGAGACAATGAGCAGTTCTTC. The encoded protein is CASRPGMSGGDNEQFF.

The table lists this clonotype with many counts. V gene TRBV28 combines with J gene TRBJ2-1; 13 nucleotides line up with TRBD2. Germline loops: CDR1 MDHEN, CDR2 SYDVKM. Trimming at V came to 1 base and at J to 6 bases, leaving 6 bases not matched to a gene. This CDR3 has 17 amino acids. The CDR3 spells CASSLLRTSGSGNEQFF. The CDR3 DNA sequence: TGTGCCAGCAGTTTATTACGGACTAGCGGGAGTGGCAATGAGCAGTTCTTC.

This chain uses TRBV20-1 with TRBJ1-2; TRBD1 is a possible D gene (5 bases). The CDR3 is made up of 13 amino acids. V lost 5 bases and J 8 bases, leaving 18 bases between the germline ends. Germline-derived CDR1 and CDR2 are DFQATT and SNEGSKA (reference sequence). The CDR3 nucleotides read TGCAGTGCTCCCACTGGTCGGGACGGAGGCTACACCTTC. This codes for CSAPTGRDGGYTF.

In this sample, this clonotype turned up many times. The V gene is TRBV5-6, the J gene TRBJ2-3; 12 bases agree with TRBD1. Looked up from germline, CDR1 is SGHDT and CDR2 is YYEEEE. V was pared by 2 bases and J by 4 bases, with 5 bases of the junction left unmatched. This CDR3 region has 16 residues. CDR3 nucleotide sequence: TGTGCCAGCAGCTTAGCGGGACAGGGGGCTGCAGATACGCAGTATTTT. This sequence encodes CASSLAGQGAADTQYF.

In regard to this clonotype: A much larger clone differs from this one at a single base, so this may be a read error. This chain links TRBV15 with TRBJ2-1, with no clear D. The germline CDR1 and CDR2 sequences are LNHNV and YYDKDF (reference sequence). The V and J ends lost 0 bases and 12 bases respectively, with 12 bases between them. This CDR3 region has 13 residues. As DNA, the CDR3 is TGTGCCACCAGCAGAGATGCGGATCAGCGGCAGTTCTTC. This sequence encodes CATSRDADQRQFF.